This entry features one T cell receptor beta chain sequence. The sample originates from a study of blood T cell repertoires in COVID-19. Background on the study: PBMCs, B-cell-depleted T cells, or T cells were the source of the cDNA or gDNA that made up the material.

In the original processing: Using reference gene primer amplification, nucleated cell counts were estimated. Measured with immunoSEQ multiplex PCR; TCRdb has only the in-frame clones, and not every one. V and J calls and clone size come straight from that table; D and trimming were deduced from the DNA. The sample consists of about 190,000 clones, approximately 78% of them appearing once. CDR3 length: 16 amino acids. Germline V lookup: CDR1 SGHTA, CDR2 FQGNSA. Trimming took 6 bases from V and 4 from J; bases not matched to a gene: 9. The specimen sequenced was peripheral blood. This chain links TRBV7-2 with TRBJ2-1, with 10 bases that match TRBD2. This sequence originates from a woman of 80 years or more with active or convalescent COVID-19. The CDR3 spells CASSLSSGGKYNEQFF. The CDR3 DNA follows: TGTGCCAGCAGTCTTAGTAGCGGGGGGAAATACAATGAGCAGTTCTTC.